This T cell receptor beta chain was identified during a study of control samples from healthy donors and cancer patients. V was pared by 0 bases and J by 2 bases, with 14 bases between. Germline V gene lookup returns CDR1 LGHNA and CDR2 YSLEER. This CDR3 is 16 amino acids long. Here immunoSEQ multiplex PCR was the method, and the copy in TCRdb shows in-frame clones only, minus some. The sample lists some 120,000 clones, around 86% seen once, with around 9.4% in the top ten. Sequenced input: blood. The receptor comes from a man in his forties in good health. The chain is built from TRBV4-3 and TRBJ2-7; tentative D call: TRBD2 (6 bases). CDR3 bases: TGCGCCAGCAGCCAAGAGAGGAGCGGGTTCGCCTACGAGCAGTACTTC. As protein: CASSQERSGFAYEQYF.